This T cell receptor (beta chain) came from a study of identical twins. Study results and caveats: Possibly, invariant MAIT and iNKT cells partly confounded zero-insertion analyses. The abundant beta clonotypes from cord blood had fewer insertions, and memory repertoires had none of this. Twin sharing of out-of-frame TCR alpha was underestimated by models in monozygotic pairs.

The authors used template switching to add a universal primer site and gave cDNA unique molecular identifiers. TCRdb reprocessed the 5' RACE reads via MiXCR and lists one record per CDR3 protein. The sample holds approximately 1.8 million distinct CDR3 sequences, around 29% seen once. In the case of this clonotype: Its antigen remains unknown. One junction end disagrees with the germline gene, perhaps due to a read error.

The source is a newborn girl in good health. The sequenced sample consisted of cord blood.

CDR3 amino acids: CASGLVSGTGGLFF. Here the CDR3 DNA reads TGTGCTAGTGGTTTGGTATCCGGGACCGGGGGGCTGTTTTTT. J is TRBJ2-2 and V is TRBV12-5, with D possibly being TRBD2 (6 bases). This CDR3 has 14 amino acids. Germline V gene data show CDR1 as LGHNT and CDR2 as FRNRAP.